These T cell receptor beta chains were read from a single sample in a study of patients and donors after allogeneic stem cell transplantation. TCRdb recomputed calls from the RT-PCR reads with MiXCR, one row per CDR3 protein. Here the sample spans about 40,000 distinct CDR3 sequences, about 30% being singletons. What was sequenced was blood, either unsorted or a sorted T cell fraction (not recorded which). These receptors originate from a human donor who was either an allogeneic HSCT recipient or a stem cell or donor lymphocyte infusion donor (not recorded which). It is not recorded whose cells these are; they may come from a transplant donor. CDR3s include the opening cysteine and the closing phenylalanine or tryptophan. The D gene is left open where the match is weak. Some rows have no size entry. The others give once, few or many, or a class for an expanded clone.

j_call v_call d_call clone_size cdr3_nt cdr3_aa
TRBJ1-2 TRBV25-1 NA many TGTGCCAGCTCCGGGACGACCCTTTATGGCTACACCTTC CASSGTTLYGYTF
TRBJ2-5 TRBV4-3 TRBD1 NA TGCGCCAGCAGCCTTGATACGACAGGGCCCAAGTACTTC CASSLDTTGPKYF
TRBJ1-1 TRBV24-1 NA many TGTGCCACCAGTGATCCGGGACAAAACACTGAAGCTTTCTTT CATSDPGQNTEAFF
TRBJ2-7 TRBV3-1 TRBD1 NA TGTGCCAGCAGCCAAGTTAGAGGGACAGGGGTCTACGAGCAGTACTTC CASSQVRGTGVYEQYF
TRBJ2-5 TRBV27 TRBD1 NA TGTGCCAGCAGTTTTAGAAGACAGGGGGTCGGAGAGACCCAGTACTTC CASSFRRQGVGETQYF
TRBJ1-3 TRBV6-5 NA NA TGTGCCAGCAGTTACTCTTCCCAGCCTTCTGGAAACACCATATATTTT CASSYSSQPSGNTIYF
TRBJ2-4 TRBV20-1 NA many TGCAGTGCTAGAGTGGCAGAACTAGCCAAAAACATTCAGTACTTC CSARVAELAKNIQYF
TRBJ2-3 TRBV20-1 TRBD2 NA TGCAGTGCTCGTCGGACTAGCGGAGATACGCAGTATTTT CSARRTSGDTQYF
TRBJ2-3 TRBV29-1 NA NA TGCAGCTCAAACAGGGGAGGGAGGGGCACAGATACGCAGTATTTT CSSNRGGRGTDTQYF
TRBJ1-1 TRBV20-1 NA NA TGCAGTGCTAGAGGGCGGGAGAAGGCTTTCTTT CSARGREKAFF
TRBJ2-7 TRBV27 NA NA TGTGCCAGCAGTTTAGGGACGCCCACCTACGAGCAGTACTTC CASSLGTPTYEQYF
TRBJ1-2 TRBV10-3 TRBD1 NA TGTGCCATCAGGCACCCCGGGACAGGGATCTATGGCTACACCTTC CAIRHPGTGIYGYTF
TRBJ1-2 TRBV11-2 NA few TGTGCCAGCAGCTTAGATACGCGAAGACCGGAGAACTATGGCTACACCTTC CASSLDTRRPENYGYTF
TRBJ2-4 TRBV20-1 NA few TGCAGTGCTGTTAACCGGGAATTTCAGTACTTC CSAVNREFQYF
TRBJ1-6 TRBV20-1 NA NA TGCAGTGCCCGGCCGGGGGGCCTCCCCCTCCACTTT CSARPGGLPLHF
TRBJ2-2 TRBV6-2/TRBV6-3 TRBD2 NA TGTGCCAGCAGTTACACACCTAGCGGTTGGAACACCGGGGAGCTGTTTTTT CASSYTPSGWNTGELFF
TRBJ2-2 TRBV20-1 TRBD1 NA TGCAGTGCTCCCCGACAGGGGGCGAACACCGGGGAGCTGTTTTTT CSAPRQGANTGELFF
TRBJ2-7 TRBV5-6 TRBD1 few TGTGCCAGCAGCCTGAACCGACAGGGATTTATCTACGAGCAGTACTTC CASSLNRQGFIYEQYF
TRBJ1-2 TRBV20-1 NA few TGCAGTGTCCCCGGGAGATACCACGGCTACACCTTC CSVPGRYHGYTF
TRBJ1-1 TRBV5-1 NA few TGCGCCAGCAGCTCTACTGCTGGGGGGACTGAAGCTTTCTTT CASSSTAGGTEAFF
TRBJ2-3 TRBV7-9 TRBD2 NA TGTGCCAGCAGCTTAGTAGCGGGATCTTATACGCAGTATTTT CASSLVAGSYTQYF
TRBJ1-2 TRBV27 NA few TGTGCCAGCTCTCCCAGGGCCGGTGGCTACACCTTC CASSPRAGGYTF
TRBJ2-1 TRBV7-9 NA few TGTGCCAGCAGCAGGAATGAGCAGTTCTTC CASSRNEQFF
TRBJ2-7 TRBV6-2/TRBV6-3 TRBD2 few TGTGCCAGCAAGGGACTAGCGGTCTACGAGCAGTACTTC CASKGLAVYEQYF
TRBJ1-1 TRBV28 NA many TGTGCCAGCACCTACCCCAGGAGGAACACTGAAGCTTTCTTT CASTYPRRNTEAFF
TRBJ2-1 TRBV21-1 NA NA TGTGCCAGCAGGTCGAGGAGGGAGGGCTACAATGAGCAGTTCTTC CASRSRREGYNEQFF
TRBJ1-1 TRBV20-1 NA many TGCAGTGCTAGAGATGTAGACACTGAAGCTTTCTTT CSARDVDTEAFF
TRBJ2-1 TRBV2 TRBD2 NA TGTGCCAGCAGGGACCTGACTAGCGGAACGTACAATGAGCAGTTCTTC CASRDLTSGTYNEQFF
TRBJ1-1 TRBV6-5 NA NA TGTGCCAGCAGTTACTCCAGGGAAACTGAAGCTTTCTTT CASSYSRETEAFF
TRBJ2-1 TRBV20-1 TRBD2 NA TGCAGTGCTAGGCGGACTAGCGGGAGGCCTACCTACAATGAGCAGTTCTTC CSARRTSGRPTYNEQFF
TRBJ1-1 TRBV5-6 NA NA TGTGCCAGCAGCTTGGTGGGCGGAATAGAAGGTACTGAAGCTTTCTTT CASSLVGGIEGTEAFF
TRBJ2-2 TRBV5-1 NA NA TGCGCCAGCAGCTTGTACACGTTAGGTCCCGGGGAGCTGTTTTTT CASSLYTLGPGELFF
TRBJ1-1 TRBV20-1 NA many TGCAGTGCTAGAGCCCGAGACAGAAATAACACTGAAGCTTTCTTT CSARARDRNNTEAFF
TRBJ1-2 TRBV7-6 TRBD1 NA TGTGCCAGCAGCTTAGCCCGGGACAGGGTGTCCCTACCGAAACGCTATGGCTACACCTTC CASSLARDRVSLPKRYGYTF
TRBJ1-5 TRBV28 NA NA TGTGCCAGCAGGAACCGGGCCAACAATCAGCCCCAGCATTTT CASRNRANNQPQHF
TRBJ1-2 TRBV29-1 NA many TGCAGCGTTGTTCCCAGGGGAGGCTATGGCTACACCTTC CSVVPRGGYGYTF
TRBJ1-6 TRBV7-2 TRBD1 NA TGTGCCAGCAGCCCCAGAGGGGACAGTTCACCCCTCCACTTT CASSPRGDSSPLHF
TRBJ1-3 TRBV20-1 NA NA TGCAGTGCTAGAGCCACCGGATTTACAGGGCCAGGAAACACCATATATTTT CSARATGFTGPGNTIYF
TRBJ1-2 TRBV4-3 NA NA TGCGCCAGCAGCCAAGATATTGGGTTAGCTAACTATGGCTACACCTTC CASSQDIGLANYGYTF
TRBJ2-1 TRBV28 NA NA TGTGCCAGCAGTTTACTCGCCGGGACGGAAAATGAGCAGTTCTTC CASSLLAGTENEQFF